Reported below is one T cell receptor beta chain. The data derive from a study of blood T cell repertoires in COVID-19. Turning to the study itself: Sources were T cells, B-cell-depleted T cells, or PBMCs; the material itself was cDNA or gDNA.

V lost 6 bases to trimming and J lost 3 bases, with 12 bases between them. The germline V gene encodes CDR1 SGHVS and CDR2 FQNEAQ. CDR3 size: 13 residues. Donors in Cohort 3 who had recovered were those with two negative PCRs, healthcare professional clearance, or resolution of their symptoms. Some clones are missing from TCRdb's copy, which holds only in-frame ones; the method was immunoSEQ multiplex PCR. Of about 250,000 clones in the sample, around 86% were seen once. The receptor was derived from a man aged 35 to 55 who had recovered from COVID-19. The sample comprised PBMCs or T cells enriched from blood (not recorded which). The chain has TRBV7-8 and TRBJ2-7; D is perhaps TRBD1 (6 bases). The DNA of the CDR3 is TGTGCCAGCAGGACACCAGGGGACTACGAGCAGTACTTC. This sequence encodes CASRTPGDYEQYF.